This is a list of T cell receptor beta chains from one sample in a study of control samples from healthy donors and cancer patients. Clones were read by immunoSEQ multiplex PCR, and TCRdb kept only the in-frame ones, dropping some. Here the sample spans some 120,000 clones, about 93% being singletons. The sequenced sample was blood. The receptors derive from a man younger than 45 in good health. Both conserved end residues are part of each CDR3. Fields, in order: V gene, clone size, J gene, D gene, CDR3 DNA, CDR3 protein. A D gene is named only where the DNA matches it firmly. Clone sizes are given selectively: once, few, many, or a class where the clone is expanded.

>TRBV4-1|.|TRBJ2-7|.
TGCGCCAGCAGCCAAGATATGGCAGCCCCGGGGGACTACGAGCAGTACTTC
CASSQDMAAPGDYEQYF
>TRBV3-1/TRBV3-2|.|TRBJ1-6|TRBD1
TGTGCCAGCAGCCAAGTCGGGCCGAGCCTCCAGGGGGGTTATTCACCCCTCCACTTT
CASSQVGPSLQGGYSPLHF
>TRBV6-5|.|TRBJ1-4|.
TGTGCCAGCAGTTACTCGATTCGGGGGAAAGGTGAAAAACTGTTTTTT
CASSYSIRGKGEKLFF
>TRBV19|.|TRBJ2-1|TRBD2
TGTGCCAGTAGCTGGGAACTAGCGGGGGTAGGTCGGAATGAGCAGTTCTTC
CASSWELAGVGRNEQFF
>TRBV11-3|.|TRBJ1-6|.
TGTGCCAGCAGCCCTCAGACCTTACGACAGCCCAATAATTCACCCCTCCACTTT
CASSPQTLRQPNNSPLHF
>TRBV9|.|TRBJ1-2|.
TGTGCCAGCAGCGTAGGGGTACAGCCGTTAGCTAACTATGGCTACACCTTC
CASSVGVQPLANYGYTF
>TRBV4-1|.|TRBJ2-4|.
TGCGCCAGCAGCCAAGATTCGTCAGTTCAAGCCAAAAACATTCAGTACTTC
CASSQDSSVQAKNIQYF
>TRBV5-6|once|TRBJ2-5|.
TGTGCCAGCAGCCCGGACAGAAGGGGGCAAGAGACCCAGTACTTC
CASSPDRRGQETQYF
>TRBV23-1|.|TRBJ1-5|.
TGCGCCAGCAGTCAATTCCTCCGAAATCAGCCCCAGCATTTT
CASSQFLRNQPQHF
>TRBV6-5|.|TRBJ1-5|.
TGTGGATCGAGGGCGGCCTCCAATCAGCCCCAGCATTTT
CGSRAASNQPQHF
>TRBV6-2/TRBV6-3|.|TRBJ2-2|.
TGTGCCAGCAGTTACTCAGGGCAGGGGAAGGCGGTCACCGGGGAGCTGTTTTTT
CASSYSGQGKAVTGELFF
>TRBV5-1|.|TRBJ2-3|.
TGCGCCAGCGCCCGGACCCCCGGGCCCAACCCTAGCACAGATACGCAGTATTTT
CASARTPGPNPSTDTQYF
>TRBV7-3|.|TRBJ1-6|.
TGTGCCAGCAGCTTAAGTGCGGATTCACCCCTCCACTTT
CASSLSADSPLHF
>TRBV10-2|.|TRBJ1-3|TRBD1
TGCGCCAGCAGAACCGGGACAGGGGGCGTCGGCGGAAACACCATATATTTT
CASRTGTGGVGGNTIYF
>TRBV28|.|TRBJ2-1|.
TGTGCCAGCAGTTTCGAGGGAATCTCCTACAATGAGCAGTTCTTC
CASSFEGISYNEQFF
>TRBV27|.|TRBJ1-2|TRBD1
TGTGCCAGCAGTCTCCAGACAGGGGCCTATGGCTACACCTTC
CASSLQTGAYGYTF
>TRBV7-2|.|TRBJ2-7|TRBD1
TGTGCCAGCAGCTTAGTTGGGACAGAAGCCTACGAGCAGTACTTC
CASSLVGTEAYEQYF
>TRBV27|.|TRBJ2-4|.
TGTGCCAGCAGTGGCCTAGCCAAAAACATTCAGTACTTC
CASSGLAKNIQYF
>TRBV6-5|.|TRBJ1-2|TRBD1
TGTGCCAGCAGGGACAGGGGATTCAACTATGGCTACACCTTC
CASRDRGFNYGYTF
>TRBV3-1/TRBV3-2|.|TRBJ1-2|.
TGTGCCAGCAGCCCCCGGTGGGGTGGCTATGGCTACACCTTC
CASSPRWGGYGYTF
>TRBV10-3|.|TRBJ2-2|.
TGTGCCATCACCAGACCGAACACCGGGGAGCTGTTTTTT
CAITRPNTGELFF